The present T cell receptor (beta chain) was sequenced within a study of CD8 T cells in ankylosing spondylitis. Study findings and constraints: A TCR beta motif of several highly homologous variants seemed to mark ankylosing spondylitis blood. Researchers report that disease-linked clones proved CD8+ and relatively rare in peripheral blood. Reactive arthritis synovial fluid and blood were previously reported to contain some motif variants.

TCRdb re-called the 5' RACE reads with MiXCR, one entry per CDR3 protein. Among roughly 350,000 distinct CDR3 sequences, 6.5% to 10% were seen once, and the ten largest hold 13% to 15%. This clonotype came up a few times. What it recognizes is unknown. CDR3 length: 15 amino acids. With 2 bases removed from V and 0 bases from J, the gap between germline ends came to 9 bases. Germline V gives CDR1 SEHNR, CDR2 FQNEAQ (reference sequence). This receptor was identified in a male donor with ankylosing spondylitis. The chain recombines TRBV7-9 with TRBJ2-3; a possible D gene is TRBD1 (5 bases). The sequenced sample was blood, either unsorted or a sorted T cell fraction (not recorded which). The CDR3: CASSLWGGSTDTQYF. In DNA, the CDR3 is TGTGCCAGCAGCTTATGGGGCGGAAGCACAGATACGCAGTATTTT. Full variable domain (remainder filled in from reference TRBV7-9 and TRBJ2-3): DTGVSQNPRHKITKRGQNVTFRCDPISEHNRLYWYRQTLGQGPEFLTYFQNEAQLEKSRLLSDRFSAERPKGSFSTLEIQRTEQGDSAMYLCASSLWGGSTDTQYFGPGTRLTVL.